The text below deals with one TCR beta chain. The data were taken from a study of blood T cell repertoires in COVID-19. Study-level information: Samples of COVID-19 (acute and convalescent) were obtained from the United States, Italy and Spain.

The CDR3 is made up of 18 amino acids. V was trimmed by 3 bases and J by 7 bases, leaving 23 bases between them. CDR1 and CDR2 from the germline V gene are SGHKS and YYEKEE (reference sequence). Original handling: For nucleated cells, counts were estimated from reference gene primer amplification. Clones were sequenced by immunoSEQ multiplex PCR, and TCRdb holds only the in-frame ones, with some missing. The DNA gave D and trimming, while V, J and clone size come from that table. This sample has some 99,000 clones, with approximately 90% found just once. Input material: peripheral blood. The J gene is TRBJ1-6, the V gene TRBV5-5; possibly TRBD1 for D (5 bases). The clonotype was recovered from a human donor in a cohort sampled during active COVID-19. The CDR3 region is CASSSKLGSGGENSPLHF. CDR3 DNA: TGTGCCAGCAGCTCCAAATTGGGATCAGGAGGGGAAAATTCACCCCTCCACTTT.